Listed below are T cell receptor beta chains from one sample, sequenced in a study of cytomegalovirus exposure and HLA in healthy donors. Generated by immunoSEQ multiplex PCR, the TCRdb table keeps only in-frame clones and is missing some. The repertoire consists of about 160,000 clones, with roughly 84% occurring once and the leading ten covering roughly 1%. Material: PBMCs. These receptors originate from a young man in good health and CMV-seronegative. CDR3s include the opening cysteine and the closing phenylalanine or tryptophan. D genes are given only for firm matches. Size tells how often a clone was seen (once, few, many) or the class of an expanded clone, and some rows leave it out.

size	J	V	D	length	CDR3	DNA
-	TRBJ1-6	TRBV30	-	14	CAWSIQGVNSPLHF	TGTGCCTGGAGTATACAGGGTGTAAACTCACCCCTCCACTTT
-	TRBJ2-7	TRBV27	TRBD1	14	CASSPGQVSREQYF	TGTGCCAGCAGTCCGGGACAGGTCTCCCGGGAGCAGTACTTC
-	TRBJ1-1	TRBV7-9	-	12	CASSLVGQGSFF	-
-	TRBJ2-7	TRBV5-4	TRBD2	16	CASSPGLAGVSQEQYF	TGTGCCAGCAGCCCTGGACTAGCGGGGGTGAGTCAGGAGCAGTACTTC
-	TRBJ1-2	TRBV6-6	TRBD1	16	CASSQRTGEGSYGYTF	TGTGCCAGCAGTCAGCGGACAGGCGAGGGGTCGTATGGCTACACCTTC
-	TRBJ2-2	TRBV19	-	14	CASSRELNTGELFF	TGTGCCAGTAGCCGGGAATTGAACACCGGGGAGCTGTTTTTT
-	TRBJ2-7	TRBV7-9	-	16	CASSYISTGAVAEQYF	TGTGCCAGCAGTTATATCTCGACAGGCGCGGTAGCCGAGCAGTACTTC
-	TRBJ2-5	TRBV5-4	TRBD1	14	CASSLQGAGETQYF	TGTGCCAGCAGCTTACAGGGGGCAGGAGAGACCCAGTACTTC
-	TRBJ2-5	TRBV29-1	-	12	CSVARDQETQYF	TGCAGCGTTGCGAGGGACCAAGAGACCCAGTACTTC
-	TRBJ2-5	TRBV5-1	-	13	CASSRTVQETQYF	TGCGCCAGCAGCCGGACAGTCCAAGAGACCCAGTACTTC
-	TRBJ2-3	TRBV11-2	-	15	CASSLGGLAGDTQYF	TGTGCCAGCAGCTTAGGAGGCCTAGCTGGAGATACGCAGTATTTT
-	TRBJ2-7	TRBV9	TRBD1	13	CASSVVAGGEQYF	TGTGCCAGCAGCGTAGTGGCAGGGGGCGAGCAGTACTTC
-	TRBJ1-5	TRBV18	-	14	CASSPRHLNQPQHF	TGTGCCAGCTCACCGCGACATCTTAATCAGCCCCAGCATTTT
-	TRBJ2-5	TRBV4-1	-	16	CASSQDYGGLRETQYF	TGCGCCAGCAGCCAAGATTACGGGGGTTTGAGGGAGACCCAGTACTTC
once	TRBJ2-3	TRBV11-3	-	15	CASSLETARADTQYF	TGTGCCAGCAGCTTAGAAACAGCGCGGGCAGATACGCAGTATTTT
-	TRBJ2-7	TRBV4-1	TRBD1	16	CASSQDRTGGNYEQYF	TGCGCCAGCAGCCAAGATAGGACAGGGGGCAACTACGAGCAGTACTTC
-	TRBJ2-1	TRBV19	-	16	CASSTAARGSYNEQFF	TGTGCCAGTAGTACTGCAGCGAGGGGGTCTTACAATGAGCAGTTCTTC
-	TRBJ2-2	TRBV7-9	TRBD1	17	CASSLGPGQGNTGELFF	TGTGCCAGCAGCCTAGGGCCTGGACAGGGTAACACCGGGGAGCTGTTTTTT
-	TRBJ2-5	TRBV19	-	14	CASSQGGNQETQYF	TGTGCCAGTAGTCAGGGGGGCAACCAAGAGACCCAGTACTTC
-	TRBJ2-3	TRBV5-1	TRBD2	17	CASSSGLAGGRTDTQYF	TGCGCCAGCAGCTCGGGACTAGCGGGAGGGAGGACAGATACGCAGTATTTT
-	TRBJ2-7	TRBV18	-	14	CASSPAGVGYEQYF	TGTGCCAGCTCACCAGCAGGGGTGGGTTACGAGCAGTACTTC
-	TRBJ2-3	TRBV6-4	-	15	CASSDSQGHTDTQYF	TGTGCCAGCAGTGACTCGCAGGGTCACACAGATACGCAGTATTTT
-	TRBJ1-3	TRBV12-5	-	14	CASGLEGPGNTIYF	TGTGCTAGTGGTTTAGAGGGTCCCGGAAACACCATATATTTT
-	TRBJ1-1	TRBV5-1	TRBD1	15	CASSDRPTGVGGAFF	TGCGCCAGCAGCGACCGACCGACAGGGGTCGGAGGAGCTTTCTTT
once	TRBJ2-7	TRBV14	-	14	CASSRPGNPYEQYF	TGTGCCAGCAGCCGACCCGGGAATCCCTACGAGCAGTACTTC
-	TRBJ2-1	TRBV15	TRBD2	15	CATSSGGGSYNEQFF	TGTGCCACCAGCAGTGGGGGGGGATCCTACAATGAGCAGTTCTTC
-	TRBJ2-7	TRBV5-8	TRBD2	16	CASNLARTSGRYEQYF	TGTGCCAGCAACCTTGCGAGGACTAGCGGGAGGTACGAGCAGTACTTC
-	TRBJ2-3	TRBV19	-	13	CAAGPILGDTQYF	TGCGCGGCGGGGCCCATTTTGGGAGATACGCAGTATTTT
-	TRBJ2-5	TRBV7-9	TRBD2	15	CASSLGLAEGETQYF	TGTGCCAGCAGCCTTGGACTAGCGGAGGGAGAGACCCAGTACTTC
-	TRBJ1-2	TRBV6-1	TRBD1	15	CASSDRDRGNYGYTF	TGTGCCAGCAGTGACCGGGACAGAGGGAACTATGGCTACACCTTC
-	TRBJ2-4	TRBV5-4	TRBD2	17	CASSLGGLAGETNIQYF	TGTGCCAGCAGCTTGGGGGGACTAGCGGGAGAAACAAACATTCAGTACTTC
-	TRBJ2-2	TRBV19	TRBD2	16	CASSIVAGGNTGELFF	TGTGCCAGTAGTATTGTCGCGGGGGGTAACACCGGGGAGCTGTTTTTT
-	TRBJ1-5	TRBV19	TRBD1	16	CASKENYNRGTQPQHF	TGTGCCAGTAAAGAAAACTATAACAGGGGTACTCAGCCCCAGCATTTT
-	TRBJ1-1	TRBV5-4	-	15	CASSWETGGTAEAFF	TGTGCCAGCAGCTGGGAGACGGGAGGGACGGCTGAAGCTTTCTTT
-	TRBJ1-1	TRBV27	-	13	CASGNQGNAEAFF	TGTGCCAGCGGAAACCAGGGGAACGCTGAAGCTTTCTTT
once	TRBJ2-7	TRBV19	-	13	CASSSVGSYEQYF	TGTGCCAGTAGTTCCGTCGGGTCCTACGAGCAGTACTTC
few	TRBJ1-2	TRBV23-1	-	13	CASSRDTNYGYTF	TGCGCCAGCAGTCGGGACACTAACTATGGCTACACCTTC
-	TRBJ1-1	TRBV28	-	13	CAIRTTGRTEAFF	TGTGCCATCCGAACAACAGGGCGCACTGAAGCTTTCTTT
-	TRBJ2-5	TRBV7-7	-	12	CASSSTRETQYF	TGTGCTAGCAGCTCTACCAGGGAGACCCAGTACTTC
-	TRBJ1-2	TRBV15	-	14	CATSETGANYGYTF	TGTGCCACCAGCGAAACAGGTGCTAACTATGGCTACACCTTC
-	TRBJ1-1	TRBV7-2	-	13	CASSGQPNTEAFF	TGTGCCAGCAGTGGACAACCGAACACTGAAGCTTTCTTT
few	TRBJ2-3	TRBV6-4	-	13	CASSDRETDTQYF	TGTGCCAGCAGTGACCGGGAAACAGATACGCAGTATTTT
-	TRBJ1-1	TRBV10-3	-	16	CAISERPGEGNTEAFF	TGTGCCATCAGTGAGAGGCCAGGGGAAGGGAACACTGAAGCTTTCTTT
-	TRBJ2-6	TRBV4-2	TRBD2	19	CASSHPPPLAGGGANVLTF	TGTGCCAGCAGCCACCCCCCCCCGCTAGCGGGGGGTGGGGCCAACGTCCTGACTTTC
-	TRBJ2-1	TRBV30	-	14	CAWSVGGVGDEQFF	TGTGCCTGGAGTGTAGGCGGGGTCGGGGATGAGCAGTTCTTC
few	TRBJ1-5	TRBV2	TRBD1	14	CASSSQGVNQPQHF	TGTGCCAGCTCGAGTCAGGGGGTAAATCAGCCCCAGCATTTT
-	TRBJ1-3	TRBV19	-	15	CASSPAMSSGNTIYF	TGTGCCAGTAGCCCCGCGATGAGCTCTGGAAACACCATATATTTT
-	TRBJ1-5	TRBV19	TRBD1	15	CASTMGDRGSQPQHF	TGTGCCAGTACCATGGGGGACAGGGGTAGTCAGCCCCAGCATTTT